This TCR beta chain was sequenced during a study of T cell repertoires in cytomegalovirus infection. Study background: Public TCR beta signatures marked donors with CMV infection and the matching HLA.

TCRdb re-analysed the reads in MiXCR, keeping a single row per CDR3 protein. The top ten clones hold around half of a sample with 250,000 or so distinct CDR3 sequences, over 15% of them seen once. CDR3 size: 17 residues. Germline V gives CDR1 SEHNR, CDR2 FQNEAQ (reference sequence). Concerning this clonotype: A junction boundary mismatches the germline segment, possibly from a read error.

V and J are TRBV7-9 and TRBJ2-5, with 11 positions matching TRBD2. The TCR comes from a human donor in good health (CMV status not recorded). Some clones in this sample may be carry-over from other donors' samples. The sequenced material came from CD8+ T cells from PBMCs. DNA of the CDR3: TGTGCCTGCAGCTTAGAACTAGCGGGGGTTCCTAAGGAGACCCAGTACTTC. This encodes CACSLELAGVPKETQYF.